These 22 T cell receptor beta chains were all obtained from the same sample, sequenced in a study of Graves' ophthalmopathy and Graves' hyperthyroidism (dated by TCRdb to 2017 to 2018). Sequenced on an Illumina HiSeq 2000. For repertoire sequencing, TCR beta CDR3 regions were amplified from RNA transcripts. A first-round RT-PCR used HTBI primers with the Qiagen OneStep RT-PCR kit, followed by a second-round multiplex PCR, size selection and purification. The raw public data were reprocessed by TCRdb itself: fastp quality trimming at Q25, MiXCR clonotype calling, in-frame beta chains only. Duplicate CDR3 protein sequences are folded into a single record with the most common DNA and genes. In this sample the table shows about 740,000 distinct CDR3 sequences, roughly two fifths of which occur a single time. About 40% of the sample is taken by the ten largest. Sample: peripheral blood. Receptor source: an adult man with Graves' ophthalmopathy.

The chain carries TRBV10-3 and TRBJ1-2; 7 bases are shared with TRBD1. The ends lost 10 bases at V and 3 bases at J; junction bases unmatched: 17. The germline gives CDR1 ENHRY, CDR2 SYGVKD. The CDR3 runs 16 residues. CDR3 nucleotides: TGTGCCAGCAGCGGGGGGACAGCGGCTAGGGACTATGGCTACACCTTC. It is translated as CASSGGTAARDYGYTF.

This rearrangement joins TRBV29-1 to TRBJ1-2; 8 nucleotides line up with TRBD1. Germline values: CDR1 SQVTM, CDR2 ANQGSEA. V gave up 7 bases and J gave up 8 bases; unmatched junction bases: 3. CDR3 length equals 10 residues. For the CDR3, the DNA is TGCAGCGGGACAGGGATCGGCTACACCTTC. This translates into CSGTGIGYTF.

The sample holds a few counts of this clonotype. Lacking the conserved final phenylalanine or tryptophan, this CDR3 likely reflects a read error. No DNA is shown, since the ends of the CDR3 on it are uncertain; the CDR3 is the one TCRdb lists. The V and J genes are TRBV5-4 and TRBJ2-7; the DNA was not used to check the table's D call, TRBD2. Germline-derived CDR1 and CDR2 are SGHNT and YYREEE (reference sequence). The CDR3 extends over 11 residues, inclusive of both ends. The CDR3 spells CASSFGTSGDP.

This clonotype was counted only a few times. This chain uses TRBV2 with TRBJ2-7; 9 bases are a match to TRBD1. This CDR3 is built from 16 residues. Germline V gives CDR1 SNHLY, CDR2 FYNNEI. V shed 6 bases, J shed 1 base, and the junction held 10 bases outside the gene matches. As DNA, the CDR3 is TGTGCCAGCAGAAAGGGGGGGGGGACAGGGTCCTACGAGCAGTACTTC. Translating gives CASRKGGGTGSYEQYF.

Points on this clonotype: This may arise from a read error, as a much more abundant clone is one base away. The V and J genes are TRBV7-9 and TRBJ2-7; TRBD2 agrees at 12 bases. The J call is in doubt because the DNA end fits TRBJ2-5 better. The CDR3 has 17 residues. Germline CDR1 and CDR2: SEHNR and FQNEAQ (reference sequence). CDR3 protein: CASSSSGTSGRGGTQYF. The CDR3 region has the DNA TGTGCCAGCAGCAGCTCCGGGACTAGCGGGCGAGGGGGGACCCAGTACTTC.

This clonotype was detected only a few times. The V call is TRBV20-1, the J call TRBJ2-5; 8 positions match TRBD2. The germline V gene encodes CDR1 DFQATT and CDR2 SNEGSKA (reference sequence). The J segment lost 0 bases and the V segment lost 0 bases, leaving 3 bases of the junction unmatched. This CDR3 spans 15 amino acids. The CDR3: CSARDERENQETQYF. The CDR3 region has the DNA TGCAGTGCTAGAGATGAGCGGGAGAACCAAGAGACCCAGTACTTC.

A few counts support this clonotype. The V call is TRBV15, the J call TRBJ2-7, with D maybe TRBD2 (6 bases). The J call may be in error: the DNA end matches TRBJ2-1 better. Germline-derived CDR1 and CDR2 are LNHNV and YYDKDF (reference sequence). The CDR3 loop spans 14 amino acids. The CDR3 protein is CATSRGLVETEQFF. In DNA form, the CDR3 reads TGTGCCACCAGCAGAGGACTAGTTGAAACTGAGCAGTTCTTC.

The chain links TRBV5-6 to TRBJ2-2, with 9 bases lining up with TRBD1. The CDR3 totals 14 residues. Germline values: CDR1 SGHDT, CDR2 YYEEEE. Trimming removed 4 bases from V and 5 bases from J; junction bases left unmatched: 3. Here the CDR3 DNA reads TGTGCCAGCAGCCAGGGACAGGGAACCGGGGAGCTGTTTTTT. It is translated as CASSQGQGTGELFF.

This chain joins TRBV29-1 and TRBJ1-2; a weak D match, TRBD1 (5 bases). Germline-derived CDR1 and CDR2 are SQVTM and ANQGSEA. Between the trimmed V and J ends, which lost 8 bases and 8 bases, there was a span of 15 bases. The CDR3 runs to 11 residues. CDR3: CSFGGMGGYTF. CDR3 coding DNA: TGCAGCTTCGGGGGGATGGGCGGCTACACCTTC. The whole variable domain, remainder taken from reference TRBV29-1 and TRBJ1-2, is SAVISQKPSRDICQRGTSLTIQCQVDSQVTMMFWYRQQPGQSLTLIATANQGSEATYESGFVIDKFPISRPNLTFSTLTVSNMSPEDSSIYLCSFGGMGGYTFGSGTRLTVV.

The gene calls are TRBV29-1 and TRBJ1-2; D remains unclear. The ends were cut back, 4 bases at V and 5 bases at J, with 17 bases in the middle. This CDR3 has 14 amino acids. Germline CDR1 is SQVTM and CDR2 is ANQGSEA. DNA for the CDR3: TGCAGCGTTGGAAAGGGCGGACGGAGTTATGGCTACACCTTC. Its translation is CSVGKGGRSYGYTF.

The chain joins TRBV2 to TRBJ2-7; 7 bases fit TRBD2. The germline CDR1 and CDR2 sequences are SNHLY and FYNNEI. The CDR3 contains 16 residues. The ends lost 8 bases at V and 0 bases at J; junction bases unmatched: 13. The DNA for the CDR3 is TGTGCCAGCTCATGGGGGAGGGCCGAGAGCTCCTACGAGCAGTACTTC. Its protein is CASSWGRAESSYEQYF.

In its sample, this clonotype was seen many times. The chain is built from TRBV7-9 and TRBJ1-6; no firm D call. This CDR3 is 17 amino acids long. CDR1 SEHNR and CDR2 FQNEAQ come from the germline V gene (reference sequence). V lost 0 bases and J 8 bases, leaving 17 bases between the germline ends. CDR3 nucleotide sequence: TGTGCCAGCAGCTTAGCGCCGGGAGCCGCGGGCGATTCACCCCTCCACTTT. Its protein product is CASSLAPGAAGDSPLHF.

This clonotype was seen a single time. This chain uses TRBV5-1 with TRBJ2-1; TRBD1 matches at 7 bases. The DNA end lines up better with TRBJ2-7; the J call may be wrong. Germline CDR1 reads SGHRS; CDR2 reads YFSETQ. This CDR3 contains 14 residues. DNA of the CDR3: TGCGCCAGCAGCCAGGGACAGATTTACAATGAGCAGTACTTC. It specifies CASSQGQIYNEQYF.

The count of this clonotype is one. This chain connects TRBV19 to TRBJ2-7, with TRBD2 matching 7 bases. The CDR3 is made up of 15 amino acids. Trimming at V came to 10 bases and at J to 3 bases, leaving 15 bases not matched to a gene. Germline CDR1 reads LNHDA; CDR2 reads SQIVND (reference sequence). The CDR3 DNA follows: TGTGCCACTAAAGCCCCGGGGTTAGCGGGCTACGAGCAGTACTTC. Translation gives CATKAPGLAGYEQYF.

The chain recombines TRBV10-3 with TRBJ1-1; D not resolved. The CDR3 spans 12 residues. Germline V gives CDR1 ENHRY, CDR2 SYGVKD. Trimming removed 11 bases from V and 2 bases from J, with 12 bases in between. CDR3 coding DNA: TGTGCCTCCATAGCGGCAAACACTGAAGCTTTCTTT. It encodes CASIAANTEAFF.

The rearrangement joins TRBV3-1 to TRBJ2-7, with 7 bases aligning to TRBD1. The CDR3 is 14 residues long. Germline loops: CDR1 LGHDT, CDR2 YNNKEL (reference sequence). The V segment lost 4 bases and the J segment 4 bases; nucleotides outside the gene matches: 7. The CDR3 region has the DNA TGTGCCAGCAGCCCCGACAGGGACCTATACGAGCAGTACGTC. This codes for CASSPDRDLYEQYV.

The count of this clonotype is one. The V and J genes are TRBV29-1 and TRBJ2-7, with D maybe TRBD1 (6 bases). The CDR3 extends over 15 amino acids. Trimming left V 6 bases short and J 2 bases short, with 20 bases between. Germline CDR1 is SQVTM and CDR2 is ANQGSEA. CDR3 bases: TGCAGCGTGGATCTACAGGGTGGGCAAACCTACGAGCAGTACTTC. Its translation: CSVDLQGGQTYEQYF.

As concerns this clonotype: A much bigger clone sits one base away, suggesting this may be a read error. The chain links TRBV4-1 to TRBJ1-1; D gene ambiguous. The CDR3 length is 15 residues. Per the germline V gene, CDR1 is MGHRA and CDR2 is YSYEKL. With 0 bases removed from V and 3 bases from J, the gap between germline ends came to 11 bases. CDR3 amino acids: CASSQDGQPYTEAFF. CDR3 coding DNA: TGCGCCAGCAGCCAAGATGGTCAGCCGTACACTGAAGCTTTCTTT.

CDR3 nucleotide sequence: TGTGCCAGCAGGACCGCCGACTATGGCTACACCTTC. Amino acids: CASRTADYGYTF. V gene TRBV6-5 combines with J gene TRBJ1-2, with unresolved D. V dropped 6 bases and J dropped 3 bases, with 8 bases sitting between them. The length of the CDR3 is 12 residues. From germline, CDR1 is MNHEY and CDR2 SVGAGI.

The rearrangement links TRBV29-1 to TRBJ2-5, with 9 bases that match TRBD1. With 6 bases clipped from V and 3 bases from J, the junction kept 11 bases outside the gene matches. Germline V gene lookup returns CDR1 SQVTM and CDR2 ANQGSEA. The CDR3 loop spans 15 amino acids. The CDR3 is CSVLGQGFTEETQYF. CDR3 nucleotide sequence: TGCAGCGTCCTTGGACAGGGGTTCACTGAAGAGACCCAGTACTTC.

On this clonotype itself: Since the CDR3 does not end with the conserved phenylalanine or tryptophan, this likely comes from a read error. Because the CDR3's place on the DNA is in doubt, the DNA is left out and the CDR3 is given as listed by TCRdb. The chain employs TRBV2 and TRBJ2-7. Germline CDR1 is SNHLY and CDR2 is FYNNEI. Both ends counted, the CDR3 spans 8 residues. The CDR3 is CASSYDDR.

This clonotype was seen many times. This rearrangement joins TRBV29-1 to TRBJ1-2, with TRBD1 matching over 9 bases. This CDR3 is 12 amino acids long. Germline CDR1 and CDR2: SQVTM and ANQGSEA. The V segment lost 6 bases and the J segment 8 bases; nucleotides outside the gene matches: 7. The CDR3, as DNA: TGCAGCGTGGATGGGACAGGGAGGGGCTACACCTTC. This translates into CSVDGTGRGYTF.